This TCR beta chain was captured by sequencing in a study of blood T cell repertoires in COVID-19. Study-level background: Samples taken during acute and convalescent COVID-19 were collected in the United States, Italy and Spain.

The data were produced by immunoSEQ multiplex PCR, yet TCRdb's version contains in-frame clones alone and is incomplete. There are 140,000 to 150,000 clones in the sample; over 80% occur only once, and about 3% lies in the top ten. Germline CDR1 reads LNHDA; CDR2 reads SQIVND (reference sequence). CDR3 size: 13 residues. In regard to this clone: Germline and junction disagree at one end, which may indicate a read error.

This TCR derives from a middle-aged woman with active or convalescent COVID-19. Sequenced: peripheral blood. The gene calls are TRBV19 and TRBJ1-2, with D possibly being TRBD1 (6 bases). CDR3 nucleotides: TGTGCCAGTAGGATAGAAGGGGGTTATGGCTACACCTTC. Protein: CASRIEGGYGYTF.